This T cell receptor beta chain derives from a study of OX40 agonist ivuxolimab in advanced cancers. Study as a whole: At doses from 0.01 to 10 mg/kg, patients were given intravenous ivuxolimab every 2 weeks. Regarding the study as a whole: Partly responding patients at 0.1-3.0 mg/kg showed some of the smallest clonal expansion. Still undetermined is the antigen specificity of the expanded peripheral T cells.

Per the germline V gene, CDR1 is SGHDT and CDR2 is YYEEEE. V lost 1 base to trimming and J lost 2 bases, with 6 bases between them. The CDR3 runs to 14 residues. With regard to this clone: The antigen is unknown.

The protocol was immunoSEQ multiplex PCR, while the TCRdb copy is restricted to in-frame clones and leaves out a portion. The sample contains tens of thousands of clones, 91% of which appear only once. This specimen consisted of CD4+ or CD8+ T cells sorted from blood, obtained in a trial of the OX40 agonist ivuxolimab. The clonotype originates from an adult with an advanced solid tumor such as melanoma, head and neck, liver or kidney cancer. The rearrangement links TRBV5-6 to TRBJ1-4; D is uncertain. CDR3 in DNA: TGTGCCAGCAGCTTGTGGGGTACTAATGAAAAACTGTTTTTT. Its protein is CASSLWGTNEKLFF. Using reference TRBV5-6 and TRBJ1-4 for the parts outside the CDR3, the full variable domain is DAGVTQSPTHLIKTRGQQVTLRCSPKSGHDTVSWYQQALGQGPQFIFQYYEEEERQRGNFPDRFSGHQFPNYSSELNVNALLLGDSALYLCASSLWGTNEKLFFGSGTQLSVL.